The clone carrying this TCR beta chain turned up a few times. The CDR3 is 18 residues long. Germline V gene data show CDR1 as ENHRY and CDR2 as SYGVKD. V shed 0 bases and J shed 8 bases, with 23 bases lying between them. 5'RACE primed from the constant segment yielded TCR alpha and TCR beta cDNA libraries bearing sample barcodes and UMIs. Using its own MiXCR run on the 5' RACE reads, TCRdb lists one record per CDR3 protein. The table records 430,000 or so distinct CDR3 sequences, roughly 23% of them present only once. The record originates from a study of T-cell memory formation after mild COVID-19. This chain uses TRBV10-3 with TRBJ2-1, with D perhaps matching TRBD2 (5 bases). This TCR was recovered from an adult woman who had mild COVID-19 (a few samples of this study predate the infection). Cell type and time point are not known. Sequencing was done on a sample of PBMCs or a T cell subset sorted from them (not recorded which). The CDR3 DNA follows: TGTGCCATCAGTGAGTCAGCTGTGATAGAGCCTAGCCTCGATGAGCAGTTCTTC. Amino acids: CAISESAVIEPSLDEQFF.